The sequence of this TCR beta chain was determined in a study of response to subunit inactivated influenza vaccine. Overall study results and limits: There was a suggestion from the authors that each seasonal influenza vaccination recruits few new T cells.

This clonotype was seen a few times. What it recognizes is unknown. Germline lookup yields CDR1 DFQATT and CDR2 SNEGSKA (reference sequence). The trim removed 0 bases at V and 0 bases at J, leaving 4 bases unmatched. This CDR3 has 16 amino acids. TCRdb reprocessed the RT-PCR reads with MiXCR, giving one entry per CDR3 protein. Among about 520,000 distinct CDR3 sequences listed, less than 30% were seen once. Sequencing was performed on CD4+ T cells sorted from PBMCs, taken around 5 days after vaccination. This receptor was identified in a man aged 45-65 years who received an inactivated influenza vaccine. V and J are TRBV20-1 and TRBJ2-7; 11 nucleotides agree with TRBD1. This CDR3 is CSARDAGQGGSYEQYF. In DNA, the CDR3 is TGCAGTGCTAGAGATGCGGGACAGGGGGGCTCCTACGAGCAGTACTTC.